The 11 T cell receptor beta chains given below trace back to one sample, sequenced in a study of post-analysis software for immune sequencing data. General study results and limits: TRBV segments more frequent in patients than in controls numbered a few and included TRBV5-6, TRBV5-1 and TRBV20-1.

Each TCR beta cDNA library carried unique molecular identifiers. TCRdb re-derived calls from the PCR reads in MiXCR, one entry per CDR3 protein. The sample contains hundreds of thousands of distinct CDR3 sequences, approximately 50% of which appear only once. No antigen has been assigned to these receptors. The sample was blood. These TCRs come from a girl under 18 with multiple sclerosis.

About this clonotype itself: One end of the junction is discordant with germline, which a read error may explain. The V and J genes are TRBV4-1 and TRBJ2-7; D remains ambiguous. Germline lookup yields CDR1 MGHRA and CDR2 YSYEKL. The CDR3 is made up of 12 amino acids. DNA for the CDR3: TGCGCCAGCAGCCAAGATTGGTACGGGCAGTACTTC. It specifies CASSQDWYGQYF.

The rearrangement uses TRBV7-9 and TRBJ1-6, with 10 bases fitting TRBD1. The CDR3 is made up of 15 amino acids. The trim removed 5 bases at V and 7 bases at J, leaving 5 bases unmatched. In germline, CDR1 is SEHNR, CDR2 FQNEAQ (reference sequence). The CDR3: CASSPGQGRNSPLHF. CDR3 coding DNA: TGTGCCAGCAGCCCGGGACAGGGGCGAAATTCACCCCTCCACTTT.

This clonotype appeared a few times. The CDR3 nucleotides read TGCAGCGTTGATAATACTAGTGGAGACATGGGCGAGCAGTACTTC. Translation gives CSVDNTSGDMGEQYF. The chain has TRBV29-1 and TRBJ2-4; maybe TRBD2 (5 bases). The J call may be incorrect, as the DNA end agrees better with TRBJ2-7. The CDR3 spans 15 residues. CDR1 is SQVTM and CDR2 is ANQGSEA in the germline V gene.

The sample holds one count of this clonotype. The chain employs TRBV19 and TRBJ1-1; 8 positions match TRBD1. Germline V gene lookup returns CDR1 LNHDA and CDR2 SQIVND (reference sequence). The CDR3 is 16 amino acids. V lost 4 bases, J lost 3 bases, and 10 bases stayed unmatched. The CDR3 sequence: CASSKGLTGGHTEAFF. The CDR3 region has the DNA TGTGCCAGTAGTAAGGGCCTTACAGGGGGACACACTGAAGCTTTCTTT.

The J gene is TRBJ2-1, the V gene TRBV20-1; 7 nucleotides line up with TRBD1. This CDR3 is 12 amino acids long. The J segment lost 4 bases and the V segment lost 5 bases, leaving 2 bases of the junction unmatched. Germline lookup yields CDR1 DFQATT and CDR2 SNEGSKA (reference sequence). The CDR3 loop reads CSALDRYNEQFF. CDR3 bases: TGCAGTGCTTTGGACAGGTACAATGAGCAGTTCTTC.

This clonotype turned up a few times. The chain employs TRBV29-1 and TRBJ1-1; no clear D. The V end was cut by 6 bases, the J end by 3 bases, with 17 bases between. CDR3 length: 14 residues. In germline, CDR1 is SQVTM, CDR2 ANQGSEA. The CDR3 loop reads CSVQAQWSYTEAFF. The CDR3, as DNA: TGCAGCGTCCAAGCCCAGTGGTCGTACACTGAAGCTTTCTTT.

CDR3 sequence: CASSRSGARGTDTQYF. The CDR3 DNA is TGTGCCAGCAGCAGATCAGGGGCGCGAGGGACAGATACGCAGTATTTT. The rearrangement uses TRBV7-9 and TRBJ2-3; TRBD1 might be the D (6 bases). CDR1 is SEHNR, CDR2 FQNEAQ, per germline (reference sequence). Trimming stripped 5 bases from V and 3 bases from J, with 18 bases between. The CDR3 totals 16 residues.

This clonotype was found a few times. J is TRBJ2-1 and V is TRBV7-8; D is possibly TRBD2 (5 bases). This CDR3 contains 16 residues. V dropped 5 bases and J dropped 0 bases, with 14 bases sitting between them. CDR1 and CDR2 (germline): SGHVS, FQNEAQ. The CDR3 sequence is CASSTRVGSSYNEQFF. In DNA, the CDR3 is TGTGCCAGCAGCACTCGAGTGGGGAGCTCCTACAATGAGCAGTTCTTC.

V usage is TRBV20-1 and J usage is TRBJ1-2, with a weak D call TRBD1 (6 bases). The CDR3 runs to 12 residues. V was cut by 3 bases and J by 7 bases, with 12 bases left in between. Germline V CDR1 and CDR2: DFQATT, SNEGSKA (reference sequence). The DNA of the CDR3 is TGCAGTGCTAGCAGGGGCACAGTTGGCTACACCTTC. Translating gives CSASRGTVGYTF.

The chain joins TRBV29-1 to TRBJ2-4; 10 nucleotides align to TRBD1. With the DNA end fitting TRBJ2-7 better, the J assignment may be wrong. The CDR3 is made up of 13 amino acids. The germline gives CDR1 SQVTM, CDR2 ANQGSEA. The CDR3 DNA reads TGCAGCACCCGGACAGGGGGTGACCACGAGCAGTACTTC. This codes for CSTRTGGDHEQYF.

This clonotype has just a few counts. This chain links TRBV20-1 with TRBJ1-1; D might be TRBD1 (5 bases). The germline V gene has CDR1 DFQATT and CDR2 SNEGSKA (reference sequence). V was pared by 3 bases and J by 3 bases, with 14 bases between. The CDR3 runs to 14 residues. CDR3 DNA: TGCAGTGCTAGGTTCTGGGAAGGGGACACTGAAGCTTTCTTT. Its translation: CSARFWEGDTEAFF.